This TCR beta chain was sequenced in a study of blood T cell repertoires in COVID-19. Study-level background: Samples of COVID-19 (acute and convalescent) were obtained from the United States, Italy and Spain. T cells, B-cell-depleted T cells, or PBMCs supplied cDNA or gDNA.

The CDR3 is 14 amino acids. Germline CDR1 SQVTM, CDR2 ANQGSEA. V gave up 6 bases and J gave up 8 bases; unmatched junction bases: 9. This clone occurred a few times. Authors' data handling: Amplifying reference gene primers gave estimates of nucleated cell counts. The table came from immunoSEQ multiplex PCR; TCRdb's copy has only in-frame clones and leaves some out. Clone size and the V and J calls come from that table; the DNA yielded D and trimming. The sample carries about 160,000 clones, around 85% recorded once. The receptor was derived from a man in his 70s with acute or convalescent COVID-19. The chain carries TRBV29-1 and TRBJ2-1; TRBD2 agrees at 11 bases. Sequenced input: peripheral blood. CDR3 region: CSVTTSGSFDEQFF. The CDR3 region has the DNA TGCAGCGTCACCACTAGCGGGAGTTTCGATGAGCAGTTCTTC.